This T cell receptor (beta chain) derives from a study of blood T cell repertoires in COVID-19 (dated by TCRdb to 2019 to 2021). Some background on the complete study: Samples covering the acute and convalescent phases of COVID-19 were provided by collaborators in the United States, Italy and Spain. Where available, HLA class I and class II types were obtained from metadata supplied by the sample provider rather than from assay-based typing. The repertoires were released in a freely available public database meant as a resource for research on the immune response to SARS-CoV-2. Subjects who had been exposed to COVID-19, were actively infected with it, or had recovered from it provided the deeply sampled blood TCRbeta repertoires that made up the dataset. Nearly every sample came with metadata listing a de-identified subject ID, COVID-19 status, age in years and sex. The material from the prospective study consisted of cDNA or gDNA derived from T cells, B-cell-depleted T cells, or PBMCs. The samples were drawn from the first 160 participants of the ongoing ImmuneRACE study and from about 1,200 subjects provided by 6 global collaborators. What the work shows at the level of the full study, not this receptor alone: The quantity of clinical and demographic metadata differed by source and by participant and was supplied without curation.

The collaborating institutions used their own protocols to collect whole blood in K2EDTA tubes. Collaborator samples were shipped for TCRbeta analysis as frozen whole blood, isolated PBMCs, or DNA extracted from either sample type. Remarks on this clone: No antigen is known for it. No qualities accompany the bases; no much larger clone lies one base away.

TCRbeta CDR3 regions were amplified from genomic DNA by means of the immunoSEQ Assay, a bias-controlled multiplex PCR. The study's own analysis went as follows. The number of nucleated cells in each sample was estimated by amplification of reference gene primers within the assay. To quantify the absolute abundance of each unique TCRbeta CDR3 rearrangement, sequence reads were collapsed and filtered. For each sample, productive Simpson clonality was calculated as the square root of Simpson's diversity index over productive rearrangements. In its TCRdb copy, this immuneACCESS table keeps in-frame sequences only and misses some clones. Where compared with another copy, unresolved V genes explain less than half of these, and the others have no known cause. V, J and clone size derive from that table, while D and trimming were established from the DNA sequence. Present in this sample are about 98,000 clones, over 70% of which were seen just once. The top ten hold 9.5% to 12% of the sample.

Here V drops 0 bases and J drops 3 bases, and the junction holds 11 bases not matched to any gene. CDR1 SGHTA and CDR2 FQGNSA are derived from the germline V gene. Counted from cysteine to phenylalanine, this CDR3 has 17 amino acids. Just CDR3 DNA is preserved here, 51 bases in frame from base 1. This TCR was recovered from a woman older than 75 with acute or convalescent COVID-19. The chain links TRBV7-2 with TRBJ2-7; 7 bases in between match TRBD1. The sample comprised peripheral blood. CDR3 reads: CASSLAVSAGGYYEQYF. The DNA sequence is TGTGCCAGCAGCTTAGCGGTCTCGGCAGGGGGTTACTACGAGCAGTACTTC.